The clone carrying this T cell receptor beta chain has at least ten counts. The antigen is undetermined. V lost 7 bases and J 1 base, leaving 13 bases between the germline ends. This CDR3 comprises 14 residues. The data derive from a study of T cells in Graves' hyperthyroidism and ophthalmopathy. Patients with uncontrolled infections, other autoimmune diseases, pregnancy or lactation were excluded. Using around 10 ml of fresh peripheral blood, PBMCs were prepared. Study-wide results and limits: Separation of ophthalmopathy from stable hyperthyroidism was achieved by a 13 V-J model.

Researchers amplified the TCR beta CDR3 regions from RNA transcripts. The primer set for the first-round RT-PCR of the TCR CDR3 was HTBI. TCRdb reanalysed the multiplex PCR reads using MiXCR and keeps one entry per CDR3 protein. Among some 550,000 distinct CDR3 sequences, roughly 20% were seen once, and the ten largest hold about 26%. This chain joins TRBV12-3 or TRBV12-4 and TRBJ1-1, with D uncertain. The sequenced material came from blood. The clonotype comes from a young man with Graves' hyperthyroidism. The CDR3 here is CASTPLRANTEAFF. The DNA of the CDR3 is TGTGCCAGCACCCCCCTGCGGGCGAACACTGAAGCTTTCTTT.